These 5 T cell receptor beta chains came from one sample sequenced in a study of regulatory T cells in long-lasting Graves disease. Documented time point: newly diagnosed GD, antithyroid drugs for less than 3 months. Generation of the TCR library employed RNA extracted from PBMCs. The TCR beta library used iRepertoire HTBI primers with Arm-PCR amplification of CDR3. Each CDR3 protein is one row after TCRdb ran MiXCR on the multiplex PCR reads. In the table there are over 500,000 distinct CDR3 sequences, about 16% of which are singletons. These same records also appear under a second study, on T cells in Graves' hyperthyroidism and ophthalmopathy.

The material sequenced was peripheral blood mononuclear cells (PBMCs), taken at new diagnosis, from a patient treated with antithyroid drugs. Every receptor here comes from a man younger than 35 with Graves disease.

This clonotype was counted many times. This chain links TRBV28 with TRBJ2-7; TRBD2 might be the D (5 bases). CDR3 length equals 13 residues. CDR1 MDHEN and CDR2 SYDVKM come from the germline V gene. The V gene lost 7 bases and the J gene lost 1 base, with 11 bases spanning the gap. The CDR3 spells CASTAGRSYEQYF. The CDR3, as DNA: TGTGCCAGCACCGCTGGGAGATCCTACGAGCAGTACTTC.

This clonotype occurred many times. This CDR3 is CAWGDGYNEQFF. The CDR3, as DNA: TGTGCCTGGGGGGACGGATACAATGAGCAGTTCTTC. The chain links TRBV30 to TRBJ2-1; D could derive from TRBD1 or TRBD2 (5 bases each). Trimming left V 5 bases short and J 4 bases short, with 9 bases between. The germline V gene encodes CDR1 GTSNPN and CDR2 SVGIG (reference sequence). The CDR3 spans 12 residues.

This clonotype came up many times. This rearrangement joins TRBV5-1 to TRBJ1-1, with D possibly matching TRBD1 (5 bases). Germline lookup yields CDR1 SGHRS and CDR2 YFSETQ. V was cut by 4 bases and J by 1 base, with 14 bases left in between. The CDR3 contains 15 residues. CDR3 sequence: CASSTQGIGNTEAFF. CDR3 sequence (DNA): TGCGCCAGCAGCACCCAGGGAATCGGGAACACTGAAGCTTTCTTT.

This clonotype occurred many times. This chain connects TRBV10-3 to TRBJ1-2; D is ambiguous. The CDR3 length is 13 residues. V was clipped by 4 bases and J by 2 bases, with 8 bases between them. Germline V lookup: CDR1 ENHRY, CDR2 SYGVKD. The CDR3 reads CAISGTENYGYTF. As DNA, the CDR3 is TGTGCCATCAGTGGGACGGAAAACTATGGCTACACCTTC.

CDR3 coding DNA: TGCAGTGTAACTAGCGGGTCCTACGAGCAGTACTTC. Encoded protein: CSVTSGSYEQYF. The rearrangement uses TRBV20-1 and TRBJ2-7, with TRBD2 identical over 9 bases. Germline-derived CDR1 and CDR2 are DFQATT and SNEGSKA (reference sequence). CDR3 length: 12 amino acids. Trimming took 7 bases from V and 1 from J; bases not matched to a gene: 2.